The 11 T cell receptor beta chains presented below share a single source sample, sequenced in a study of identical twins' blood T cells (dated by TCRdb to 2013 to 2014). The library was made by 5' RACE. Sequencing was performed on an Illumina Genome Analyzer IIx. Clones were called with MiXCR by TCRdb after fastp trimmed the public reads at Q25, and only in-frame beta chains were retained. Identical CDR3 proteins give one entry, which carries the most common genes and DNA. The sample data list roughly 340,000 distinct CDR3 sequences, and about 28% of these were observed just once. The biggest ten clones account for 5.5% to 6.5% of the sample. Material for sequencing was PBMCs. These receptors were obtained from a woman aged 18 to 55 in good health.

This clonotype was counted only a few times. A read error may be the cause here, since a much bigger clone is one base away. The V gene is TRBV6-4, the J gene TRBJ2-2, with D possibly being TRBD2 (5 bases). Germline-derived CDR1 and CDR2 are MRHNA and SNTAGT. The CDR3 runs 14 residues. The CDR3 DNA sequence: TGTGCCAGCAGTGACTCTGCACACACCGGGGAGCCGTTTTTT. This codes for CASSDSAHTGEPFF.

This clonotype occurred a few times. V and J are TRBV20-1 and TRBJ1-3; D is unclear. The V and J ends lost 5 bases and 4 bases respectively, with 9 bases between them. CDR3 size: 12 residues. Germline V gene sequence: CDR1 DFQATT, CDR2 SNEGSKA (reference sequence). The CDR3 coding sequence is TGCAGTGCTCCGTGGCCCGGAAACACCATATATTTT. It is translated as CSAPWPGNTIYF.

With respect to this clonotype: This clone may be a read error of a much larger clone one base away. This chain connects TRBV11-3 to TRBJ2-2; D is unresolved. Trimming left V 5 bases short and J 4 bases short, with 17 bases between. CDR1 is SGHNT and CDR2 is YENEEA in the germline V gene. This CDR3 is 16 amino acids long. CDR3 nucleotides: TGTGCCAGCAGCCAATTCCTGGGCCAATGCACCGGGGAGCTGTTTTTT. It encodes CASSQFLGQCTGELFF. Supplemented by reference TRBV11-3 and TRBJ2-2, the full variable domain reads EAGVVQSPRYKIIEKKQPVAFWCNPISGHNTLYWYLQNLGQGPELLIRYENEEAVDDSQLPKDRFSAERLKGVDSTLKIQPAELGDSAVYLCASSQFLGQCTGELFFGEGSRLTVL.

V gene TRBV6-2 or TRBV6-3 combines with J gene TRBJ1-1; 9 bases align to TRBD1. Germline V gene lookup returns CDR1 MNHEY and CDR2 SVGEGT. The CDR3 loop spans 15 amino acids. The ends lost 1 base at V and 7 bases at J; junction bases unmatched: 7. In nucleotides, the CDR3 is TGTGCCAGCAGTTACTTTACTACAGGGGGCGATGAAGCTTTCTTT. Protein sequence: CASSYFTTGGDEAFF.

The V and J genes are TRBV29-1 and TRBJ1-2, with D unresolved. V shed 2 bases and J shed 8 bases, with 15 bases lying between them. The CDR3 loop spans 13 amino acids. Germline lookup yields CDR1 SQVTM and CDR2 ANQGSEA. CDR3 sequence: CSVEFRFLSGYTF. CDR3 nucleotide sequence: TGCAGCGTTGAATTCCGATTCCTCTCGGGCTACACCTTC.

The chain uses TRBV10-1 and TRBJ2-3; 9 nucleotides match TRBD1. Germline CDR1 is WNHNN and CDR2 is SYGVQD (reference sequence). V lost 4 bases and J lost 1; bases outside the gene matches: 6. This CDR3 comprises 16 residues. CDR3 sequence: CASSGLQGAGTDTQYF. CDR3 nucleotides: TGCGCCAGCAGTGGATTACAGGGGGCCGGCACAGATACGCAGTATTTT.

CDR3 in DNA: TGTGCCAGCAGTGAAGCGTACAGGGTAGGAGGCTACACCTTC. It encodes CASSEAYRVGGYTF. The rearrangement links TRBV6-1 to TRBJ1-2, with D tentatively TRBD1 (6 bases). V was cut by 0 bases and J by 8 bases, with 13 bases left in between. The germline V gene encodes CDR1 MNHNS and CDR2 SASEGT. The length of the CDR3 is 14 residues.

This clonotype was found once. This chain links TRBV27 with TRBJ1-4; D might be TRBD1 (6 bases). V shed 3 bases and J shed 7 bases, with 12 bases lying between them. The CDR3 totals 14 residues. The V gene's germline CDR1 is MNHEY and CDR2 SMNVEV (reference sequence). The CDR3 protein is CASSFGGGIEKLFF. In DNA form, the CDR3 reads TGTGCCAGCAGTTTCGGGGGCGGGATTGAAAAACTGTTTTTT.

This rearrangement joins TRBV15 to TRBJ1-5; no clear D. The CDR3 is 15 residues long. Germline V gives CDR1 LNHNV, CDR2 YYDKDF (reference sequence). V was clipped by 0 bases and J by 4 bases, with 10 bases between them. The CDR3 sequence: CATSRDPGSNQPQHF. The CDR3 DNA reads TGTGCCACCAGCAGAGATCCAGGAAGTAATCAGCCCCAGCATTTT.

The V call is TRBV9, the J call TRBJ1-2; D is uncertain. The V and J ends lost 6 bases and 6 bases respectively, with 18 bases between them. Germline lookup yields CDR1 SGDLS and CDR2 YYNGEE. CDR3 length equals 14 residues. For the CDR3, the DNA is TGTGCCAGCATAAACCCCGGGAGGCCGAATGGCTACACCTTC. Translated, it gives CASINPGRPNGYTF.

The V call is TRBV7-2, the J call TRBJ2-1, with 7 bases fitting TRBD2. Germline CDR1 SGHTA, CDR2 FQGNSA. This CDR3 is 12 amino acids long. With 0 bases clipped from V and 13 bases from J, the junction kept 3 bases outside the gene matches. CDR3 sequence (DNA): TGTGCCAGCAGCTTAGCCCCTAGCGGTCAGTTCTTC. Its translation: CASSLAPSGQFF. Full variable domain (rest looked up from reference TRBV7-2 and TRBJ2-1): GAGVSQSPSNKVTEKGKDVELRCDPISGHTALYWYRQSLGQGLEFLIYFQGNSAPDKSGLPSDRFSAERTGGSVSTLTIQRTQQEDSAVYLCASSLAPSGQFFGPGTRLTVL.